This T cell receptor beta chain was recorded in a study of T cell responses to AZD1222 COVID-19 vaccine. Broader study findings: Donors were chiefly white British, with a greater number of females, and clonal diversity was perhaps underestimated.

About this clone itself: As yet, its antigen is unknown. The sample has other DNA sequences that encode this CDR3 too.

Sequencing was performed with immunoSEQ multiplex PCR; in TCRdb, only in-frame clones are kept and a portion is missing. The sample yields roughly 200,000 clones, around 90% seen once. V was cut by 5 bases and J by 4 bases, with 12 bases left in between. The CDR3 contains 14 residues. The germline gives CDR1 SGHAT, CDR2 FQNNGV. The sequence came from an adult in good health. Sequencing was performed on peripheral blood, taken on day 0 of AZD1222 vaccination. The chain uses TRBV11-2 and TRBJ1-3; D is unresolved. The CDR3 sequence: CASSPTTGGNTIYF. In nucleotides, the CDR3 is TGTGCCAGCAGCCCCACGACGGGAGGAAACACCATATATTTT.